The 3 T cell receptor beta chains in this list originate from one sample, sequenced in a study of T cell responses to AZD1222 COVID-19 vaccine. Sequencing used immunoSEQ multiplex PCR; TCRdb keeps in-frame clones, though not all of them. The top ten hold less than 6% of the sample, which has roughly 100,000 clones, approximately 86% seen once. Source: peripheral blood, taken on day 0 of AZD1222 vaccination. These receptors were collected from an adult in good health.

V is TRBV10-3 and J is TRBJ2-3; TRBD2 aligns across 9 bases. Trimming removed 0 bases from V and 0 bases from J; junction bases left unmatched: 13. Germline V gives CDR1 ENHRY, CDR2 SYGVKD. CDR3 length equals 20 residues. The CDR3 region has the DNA TGTGCCATCAGTGAGTCGGAGGGTAGCGGGGGACCCCACAGCACAGATACGCAGTATTTT. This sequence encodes CAISESEGSGGPHSTDTQYF.

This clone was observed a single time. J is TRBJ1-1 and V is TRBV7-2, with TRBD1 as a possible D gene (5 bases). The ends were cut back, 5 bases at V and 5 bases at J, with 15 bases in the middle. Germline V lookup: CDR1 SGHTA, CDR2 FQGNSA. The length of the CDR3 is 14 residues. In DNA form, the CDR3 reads TGTGCCAGCAGCCCGTCCCAGGGCGGGACTGAAGCTTTCTTT. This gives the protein CASSPSQGGTEAFF.

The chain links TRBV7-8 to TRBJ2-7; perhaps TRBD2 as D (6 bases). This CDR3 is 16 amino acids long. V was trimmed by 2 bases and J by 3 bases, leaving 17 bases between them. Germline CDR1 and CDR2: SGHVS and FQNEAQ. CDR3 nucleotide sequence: TGTGCCAGCAGCTTAAAAGGGCCGGAGGGCTACTACGAGCAGTACTTC. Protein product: CASSLKGPEGYYEQYF.